This T cell receptor beta chain stems from a study of blood T cell repertoires in COVID-19. The wider study: PBMCs, B-cell-depleted T cells, or T cells were the source of the cDNA or gDNA that made up the material.

The assay was immunoSEQ multiplex PCR, and TCRdb's table has in-frame clones only and misses some. The sample shows roughly 41,000 clones, about 88% of them seen only once. This CDR3 region has 12 residues. Germline V CDR1 and CDR2: MNHNS, SASEGT. With 4 bases removed from V and 2 bases from J, the gap between germline ends came to 5 bases. Sequencing input: PBMCs or T cells enriched from blood (not recorded which). The rearrangement links TRBV6-1 to TRBJ1-2, with D tentatively TRBD1 (5 bases). The sequence derives from a woman in her fifties or sixties who had recovered from COVID-19. This chain's CDR3 is CASSGQNYGYTF. The CDR3 bases are TGTGCCAGCAGTGGACAGAACTATGGCTACACCTTC.